This T cell receptor beta chain was profiled in a study of shared clonotypes between healthy human individuals. Overall study: Each donor's CD8 memory used one plate, CD8 naive two, each CD4 subset three.

To note about this clone: No antigen is known for it.

In the original processing: ImmunoSEQ only sent back junction sequences with no quality scores, so filtering was done differently. Assay: immunoSEQ multiplex PCR; the TCRdb copy retains only in-frame clones and omits some. V and J calls plus clone size are reproduced from that table; the DNA served to infer D and trimming. The table records roughly 2.5 million clones, 90% to 95% of them present only once. Germline values: CDR1 SGHDT, CDR2 YYEEEE. This CDR3 spans 12 amino acids. The germline V and J ends were trimmed by 5 bases and 5 bases, with 5 bases remaining between them. Study-level points and caveats: Clonotype sharing across donors was expected to vary with sequencing depth.

Both subsets, CD45RA+ naive and CD45RA-negative memory, were split from the CD4+ cells. Sequencing used naive CD4+ T cells sorted from blood. The sample's subset: CD45RA+ positively selected. The chain employs TRBV5-6 and TRBJ1-6; D remains ambiguous. This TCR came from a man in his late teens or twenties in good health. This CDR3 is CASRGNNSPLHF. The CDR3 nucleotides read TGTGCCAGCAGAGGGAATAATTCACCCCTCCACTTT. The whole variable domain, filled in from reference TRBV5-6 and TRBJ1-6, reads DAGVTQSPTHLIKTRGQQVTLRCSPKSGHDTVSWYQQALGQGPQFIFQYYEEEERQRGNFPDRFSGHQFPNYSSELNVNALLLGDSALYLCASRGNNSPLHFGNGTRLTVT.